Below are 8 T cell receptor beta chains sequenced from a single sample in a study of blood T cell repertoires in COVID-19. Only in-frame clones appear in the TCRdb table, and some are missing; sequencing was by immunoSEQ multiplex PCR. Of under 300,000 clones listed, approximately 87% are singletons. Sequencing used peripheral blood. These TCRs come from a man aged 55 to 70 with acute or convalescent COVID-19.

This clone was detected once. The chain employs TRBV11-3 and TRBJ2-1; weak D call: TRBD2 (8 bases). V dropped 5 bases and J dropped 6 bases, with 14 bases sitting between them. This CDR3 is built from 14 residues. Germline V lookup: CDR1 SGHNT, CDR2 YENEEA. The CDR3 DNA reads as TGTGCCAGCAGCATCGGGAGGGGGCTCAATGAGCAGTTCTTC. This translates into CASSIGRGLNEQFF.

The gene calls are TRBV27 and TRBJ1-4; D is perhaps TRBD1 (6 bases). CDR1 is MNHEY, CDR2 SMNVEV, per germline (reference sequence). CDR3 length equals 16 residues. The V gene lost 0 bases and the J gene lost 2 bases, with 10 bases spanning the gap. CDR3 residues: CASSLSDRFTNEKLFF. CDR3 DNA sequence: TGTGCCAGCAGTTTATCCGACAGGTTCACTAATGAAAAACTGTTTTTT.

The V and J genes are TRBV11-3 and TRBJ1-1; TRBD1 might be the D (5 bases). V gave up 7 bases and J gave up 1 base, with 16 bases separating them. The CDR3 contains 15 residues. The V gene's germline CDR1 is SGHNT and CDR2 YENEEA. The CDR3 sequence is CASIKGGGSNTEAFF. The CDR3 DNA reads as TGTGCCAGCATCAAAGGCGGGGGATCGAACACTGAAGCTTTCTTT.

This sequence joins TRBV6-5 and TRBJ2-1; D unclear. V lost 5 bases, J lost 2 bases, and 7 bases lay in between. CDR1 and CDR2 (germline): MNHEY, SVGAGI. CDR3 size: 13 residues. CDR3 protein: CASSLGAYNEQFF. The CDR3 coding sequence is TGTGCCAGCAGTCTAGGAGCCTACAATGAGCAGTTCTTC.

The chain joins TRBV9 to TRBJ2-7, with a weak D call TRBD1 (5 bases). Germline assignment: CDR1 SGDLS and CDR2 YYNGEE. V lost 1 base to trimming and J lost 6 bases, with 20 bases between them. The CDR3 loop spans 16 amino acids. The DNA for the CDR3 is TGTGCCAGCAGCGTATCCGCCGGGCGGACCCAGGGCGAGCAGTACTTC. Residues: CASSVSAGRTQGEQYF.

This clone came up a few times. The CDR3 nucleotides read TGTGCCAGCAGTTTACAAATTACAGCCACCTCTGGAAACACCATATATTTT. This gives the protein CASSLQITATSGNTIYF. The gene calls are TRBV28 and TRBJ1-3; D is ambiguous. The CDR3 is made up of 17 amino acids. Germline CDR1 reads MDHEN; CDR2 reads SYDVKM. The V and J ends lost 2 bases and 0 bases respectively, with 14 bases between them. The whole variable domain, filled in from reference TRBV28 and TRBJ1-3, reads DVKVTQSSRYLVKRTGEKVFLECVQDMDHENMFWYRQDPGLGLRLIYFSYDVKMKEKGDIPEGYSVSREKKERFSLILESASTNQTSMYLCASSLQITATSGNTIYFGEGSWLTVV.

This chain joins TRBV11-2 and TRBJ2-1, with D perhaps matching TRBD2 (5 bases). Germline values: CDR1 SGHAT, CDR2 FQNNGV. The CDR3 is made up of 13 amino acids. Deletions cut 2 bases from V and 9 bases from J, with 11 bases between. The CDR3 loop is CASSLRLGGEQFF. In nucleotides, the CDR3 is TGTGCCAGCAGCTTAAGGCTAGGAGGTGAGCAGTTCTTC.

The rearrangement links TRBV19 to TRBJ2-5, with 13 positions matching TRBD2. The CDR3 is made up of 16 amino acids. Germline-derived CDR1 and CDR2 are LNHDA and SQIVND (reference sequence). Germline trimming cut 3 bases from V and 5 bases from J; bases unmatched to any gene: 6. Here the CDR3 reads CASSITSGRAPETQYF. The CDR3 DNA reads TGTGCCAGTAGTATCACTAGCGGGAGGGCCCCGGAGACCCAGTACTTC.